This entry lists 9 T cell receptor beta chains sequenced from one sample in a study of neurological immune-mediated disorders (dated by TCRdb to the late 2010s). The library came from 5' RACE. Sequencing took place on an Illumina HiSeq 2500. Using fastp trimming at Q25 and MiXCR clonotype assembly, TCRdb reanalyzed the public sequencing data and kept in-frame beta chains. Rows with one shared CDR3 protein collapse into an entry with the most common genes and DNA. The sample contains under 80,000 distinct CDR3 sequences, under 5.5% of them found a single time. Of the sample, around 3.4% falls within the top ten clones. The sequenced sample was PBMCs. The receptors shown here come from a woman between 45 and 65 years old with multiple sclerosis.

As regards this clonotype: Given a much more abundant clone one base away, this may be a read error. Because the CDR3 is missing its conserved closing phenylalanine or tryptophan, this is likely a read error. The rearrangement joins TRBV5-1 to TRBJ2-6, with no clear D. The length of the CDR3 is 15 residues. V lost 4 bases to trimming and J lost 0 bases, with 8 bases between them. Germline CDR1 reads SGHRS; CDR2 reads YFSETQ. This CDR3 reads CASSRRDSGANVLTC. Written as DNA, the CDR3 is TGCGCCAGCAGCCGAAGGGACTCTGGGGCCAACGTCCTGACTTGC.

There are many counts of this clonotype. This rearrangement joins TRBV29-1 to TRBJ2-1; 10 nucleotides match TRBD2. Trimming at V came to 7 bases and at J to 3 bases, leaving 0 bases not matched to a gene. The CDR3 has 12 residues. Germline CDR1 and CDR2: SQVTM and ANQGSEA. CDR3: CSGTSGYNEQFF. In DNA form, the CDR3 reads TGCAGCGGGACTAGCGGCTACAATGAGCAGTTCTTC.

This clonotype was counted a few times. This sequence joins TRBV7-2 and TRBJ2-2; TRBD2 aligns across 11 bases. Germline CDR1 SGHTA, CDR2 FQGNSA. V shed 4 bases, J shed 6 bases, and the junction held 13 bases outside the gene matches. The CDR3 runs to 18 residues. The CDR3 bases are TGTGCCAGCAGCTCGCGACCGTCTAGCGGGGGGTGGGCCGGGGAGCTGTTTTTT. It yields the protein CASSSRPSSGGWAGELFF.

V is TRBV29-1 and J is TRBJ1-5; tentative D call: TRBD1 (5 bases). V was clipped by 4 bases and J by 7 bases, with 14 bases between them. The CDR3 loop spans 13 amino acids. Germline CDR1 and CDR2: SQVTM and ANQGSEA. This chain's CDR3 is CSVVPGRGQPQHF. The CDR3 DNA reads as TGCAGCGTTGTTCCAGGGAGGGGACAGCCCCAGCATTTT.

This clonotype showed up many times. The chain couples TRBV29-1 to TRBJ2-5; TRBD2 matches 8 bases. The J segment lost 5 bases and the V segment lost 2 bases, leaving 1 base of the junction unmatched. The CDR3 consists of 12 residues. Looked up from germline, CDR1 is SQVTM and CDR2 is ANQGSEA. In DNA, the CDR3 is TGCAGCGTTGAACCGGGAGGGGAGACCCAGTACTTC. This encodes CSVEPGGETQYF. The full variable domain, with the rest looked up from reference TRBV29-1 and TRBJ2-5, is SAVISQKPSRDICQRGTSLTIQCQVDSQVTMMFWYRQQPGQSLTLIATANQGSEATYESGFVIDKFPISRPNLTFSTLTVSNMSPEDSSIYLCSVEPGGETQYFGPGTRLLVL.

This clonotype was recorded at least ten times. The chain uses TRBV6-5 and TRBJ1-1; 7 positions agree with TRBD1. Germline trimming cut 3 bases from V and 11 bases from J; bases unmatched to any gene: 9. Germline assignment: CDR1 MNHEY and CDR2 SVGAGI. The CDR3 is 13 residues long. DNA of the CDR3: TGTGCCAGCAGTTATACAGGGGATGGATCGGCTTTCTTT. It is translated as CASSYTGDGSAFF.

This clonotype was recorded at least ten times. The CDR3 is CAISENIKETQYF. The CDR3 bases are TGTGCCATCAGTGAAAACATCAAAGAGACCCAGTACTTC. The chain couples TRBV10-3 to TRBJ2-5; D gene ambiguous. The CDR3 runs 13 residues. The germline gives CDR1 ENHRY, CDR2 SYGVKD. Trimming pared 3 bases from V and 3 bases from J, leaving 8 bases between.

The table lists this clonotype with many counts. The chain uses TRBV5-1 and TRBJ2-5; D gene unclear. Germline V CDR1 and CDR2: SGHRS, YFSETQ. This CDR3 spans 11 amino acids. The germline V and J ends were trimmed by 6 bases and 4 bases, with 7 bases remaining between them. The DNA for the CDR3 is TGCGCCAGCAAACTCCGAGAGACCCAGTACTTC. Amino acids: CASKLRETQYF.

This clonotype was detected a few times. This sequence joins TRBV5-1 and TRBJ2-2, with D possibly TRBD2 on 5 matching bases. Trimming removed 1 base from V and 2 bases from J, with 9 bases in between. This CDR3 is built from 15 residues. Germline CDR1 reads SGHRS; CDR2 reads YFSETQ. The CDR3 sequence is CASSLTTGNTGELFF. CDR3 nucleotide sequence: TGCGCCAGCAGCTTGACGACGGGAAACACCGGGGAGCTGTTTTTT. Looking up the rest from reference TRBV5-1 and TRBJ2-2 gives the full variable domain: KAGVTQTPRYLIKTRGQQVTLSCSPISGHRSVSWYQQTPGQGLQFLFEYFSETQRNKGNFPGRFSGRQFSNSRSEMNVSTLELGDSALYLCASSLTTGNTGELFFGEGSRLTVL.